The clone carrying this T cell receptor beta chain was counted between two and nine times. Its target is unknown. The listed genes are named as in mouse. The CDR3 end is not reached by the read, which stops 4 residues before it; the germline J gene fills it in. Germline CDR1 reads MNHDT; CDR2 reads YYDKIL. This CDR3 has 16 amino acids. V was pared by 4 bases and J by 0 bases, with 7 bases of the junction left unmatched. The data are from a study of CD8+ T cells in alopecia areata. Study at large: Graft recipients were roughly 6-11-week-old female C3H/HeJ mice, and donor skin originated from 6-12-month-old C3H/HeJ mice with spontaneous alopecia. Study results and caveats: Lesional scalp, especially alopecia totalis/universalis, showed higher clonality than normal scalp.

Markers including CD4, CD8alpha, NKG2D and NKG2ACE guided sorting of pooled cutaneous lymph node cells. Sequencing used cDNA as its template, made by extracting RNA and reverse transcribing it. Generated by immunoSEQ multiplex PCR, the TCRdb table keeps only in-frame clones and is missing some. This sample includes around 290,000 clones with no singletons; its ten biggest clones take up more than 0.95%. Sequenced: CD4+ T cells sorted from a lymph node. The rearrangement links TRBV17 to TRBJ2-7, with TRBD2 matching 9 bases. The source of this sequence is a C3H/HeJ mouse with alopecia areata. These mice share the MHC haplotype H2-k. Partial CDR3 DNA: TGTGCTAGCAGTACAAACTGGGGGGCCCTCTCCTAT. Its protein product is CASSTNWGALSY. The CDR3, in full, reads CASSTNWGALSYEQYF.